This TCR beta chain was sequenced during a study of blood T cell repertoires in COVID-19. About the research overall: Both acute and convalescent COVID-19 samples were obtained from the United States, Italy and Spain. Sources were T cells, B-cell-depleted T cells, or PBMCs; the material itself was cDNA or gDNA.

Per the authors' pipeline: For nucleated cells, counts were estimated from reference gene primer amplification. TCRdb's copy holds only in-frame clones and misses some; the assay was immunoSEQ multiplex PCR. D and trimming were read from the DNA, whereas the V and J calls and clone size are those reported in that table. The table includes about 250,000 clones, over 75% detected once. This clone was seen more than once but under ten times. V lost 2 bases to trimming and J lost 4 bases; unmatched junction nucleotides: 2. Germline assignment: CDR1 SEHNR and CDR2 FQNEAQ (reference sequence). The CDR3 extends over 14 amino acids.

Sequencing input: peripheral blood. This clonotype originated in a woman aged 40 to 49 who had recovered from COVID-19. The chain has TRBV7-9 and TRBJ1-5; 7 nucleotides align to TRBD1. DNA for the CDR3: TGTGCCAGCAGCTTAACAGGGGATAATCAGCCCCAGCATTTT. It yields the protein CASSLTGDNQPQHF.